One sample yielded the 15 T cell receptor beta chains listed below, sequenced in a study of glioma-infiltrating T cells. The iRepertoire nested amplicon-rescue multiplex PCR amplified TCR alpha and beta CDR3s from RNA. TCRdb ran MiXCR on the multiplex PCR reads and lists one entry per CDR3 protein. The sample holds under 200,000 distinct CDR3 sequences; around 45% are singletons and the top ten take 5.2%. Input material: glioma tissue, nonneoplastic brain tissue, or PBMCs (not recorded which). These receptors all come from a human donor with low-grade glioma or glioblastoma, undergoing nonglioma brain surgery, or in good health (not recorded which).

The gene calls are TRBV3-1 and TRBJ1-2; no reliable D call. The germline V gene has CDR1 LGHDT and CDR2 YNNKEL (reference sequence). CDR3 length: 14 residues. Trimming shortened V by 0 bases and J by 8 bases, and 13 bases separated the two germline ends. CDR3 protein: CASSQDDLREGYTF. The CDR3 DNA follows: TGTGCCAGCAGCCAAGATGACCTACGAGAGGGCTACACCTTC.

Many counts were recorded for this clonotype. The chain uses TRBV6-1 and TRBJ2-5; possible D gene TRBD1, 5 bases. In germline, CDR1 is MNHNS, CDR2 SASEGT. Deletions cut 7 bases from V and 1 base from J, with 13 bases between. CDR3 length: 14 amino acids. CDR3 protein: CASKTPGFQETQYF. The CDR3 DNA follows: TGTGCCAGCAAGACTCCAGGGTTCCAAGAGACCCAGTACTTC.

This clonotype was counted at least ten times. The chain carries TRBV15 and TRBJ2-3; D is unresolved. V lost 0 bases, J lost 0 bases, and 16 bases lay in between. Germline loops: CDR1 LNHNV, CDR2 YYDKDF (reference sequence). The CDR3 contains 18 residues. The CDR3 region is CATSRERDQLISTDTQYF. The CDR3 bases are TGTGCCACCAGCAGAGAGCGAGATCAACTAATTAGCACAGATACGCAGTATTTT.

This clonotype was picked up one time. This chain connects TRBV7-8 to TRBJ2-7; D is undetermined. Germline lookup yields CDR1 SGHVS and CDR2 FQNEAQ. V gave up 0 bases and J gave up 4 bases, with 19 bases separating them. This CDR3 has 17 amino acids. CDR3 region: CASSLARWYSPKYEQYF. The CDR3 DNA reads as TGTGCCAGCAGCTTAGCGAGATGGTACAGCCCAAAATACGAGCAGTACTTC. Supplemented by reference TRBV7-8 and TRBJ2-7, the full variable domain reads GAGVSQSPRYKVAKRGQDVALRCDPISGHVSLFWYQQALGQGPEFLTYFQNEAQLDKSGLPSDRFFAERPEGSVSTLKIQRTQQEDSAVYLCASSLARWYSPKYEQYFGPGTRLTVT.

In regard to this clonotype: One base away lies a much larger clone, so this may be a sequencing read error. The rearrangement joins TRBV7-2 to TRBJ1-5; D is unclear. There are 14 residues in the CDR3. The V end lost 5 bases, the J end lost 11 bases, and 19 bases lay between the germline ends. Germline V lookup: CDR1 SGHTA, CDR2 FQGNSA. For the CDR3, the DNA is TGTGCCAGCAGCCCGGTGCGGGCTTCCCAGGCCCAGCATTTT. Translated: CASSPVRASQAQHF.

The V call is TRBV4-1, the J call TRBJ1-3; D remains unclear. The CDR3 runs 16 residues. Trimming stripped 0 bases from V and 5 bases from J, with 14 bases between. Germline V gives CDR1 MGHRA, CDR2 YSYEKL. CDR3 DNA sequence: TGCGCCAGCAGCCAAGATCTGAGGGTAGGAAGAAACACCATATATTTT. Translated, it gives CASSQDLRVGRNTIYF.

The rearrangement joins TRBV7-9 to TRBJ2-7, with D perhaps being TRBD1 or TRBD2 (5 bases each). The germline V and J ends were trimmed by 5 bases and 5 bases, with 16 bases remaining between them. CDR3 length equals 14 residues. Per the germline V gene, CDR1 is SEHNR and CDR2 is FQNEAQ (reference sequence). The CDR3 loop is CASSASWGFDEQYF. In DNA, the CDR3 is TGTGCCAGCAGCGCCAGCTGGGGGTTCGACGAGCAGTACTTC.

Remarks on this clonotype: Mismatch with germline at one junction end may stem from a read error. The CDR3 sequence is CIAKGWWYQETQYF. The CDR3 DNA is TGCATTGCTAAGGGGTGGTGGTACCAAGAGACCCAGTACTTC. V gene TRBV20-1 combines with J gene TRBJ2-5; D possibly corresponds to TRBD1 (5 bases). Germline V gives CDR1 DFQATT, CDR2 SNEGSKA (reference sequence). This CDR3 comprises 14 residues.

Concerning this clonotype: A read error may be the cause here, since a much bigger clone is one base away. Because the CDR3's place on the DNA is in doubt, the DNA is left out and the CDR3 is given as listed by TCRdb. The chain has TRBV27 and TRBJ2-7; the table's D call, TRBD2, was not checked against the DNA. Ends included, the CDR3 has 14 residues. CDR1 is MNHEY, CDR2 SMNVEV, per germline (reference sequence). The CDR3 region is CASRFGTGTSPKYF.

About this clonotype: Compared with germline, one end of the junction differs, possibly owing to a read error. This chain joins TRBV19 and TRBJ1-6, with 7 nucleotides matching TRBD1. From germline, CDR1 is LNHDA and CDR2 SQIVND (reference sequence). CDR3 length: 15 amino acids. CDR3 sequence reads: CASSRKGGADSPLHF. CDR3 coding DNA: TGTGCAAGTAGTAGAAAAGGGGGCGCGGATTCACCCCTCCACTTT.

Regarding this clonotype: Just one base apart from a much larger clone, this may be a read error. The chain employs TRBV10-1 and TRBJ2-3, with 9 bases that match TRBD2. In germline, CDR1 is WNHNN, CDR2 SYGVQD (reference sequence). The CDR3 is 13 amino acids. The CDR3 nucleotides are TGCGCCAGCAAGGCTAGCGGGATAGATAAGCAGTATTTT. This codes for CASKASGIDKQYF.

The table lists this clonotype with many counts. V usage is TRBV28 and J usage is TRBJ1-1; 9 nucleotides line up with TRBD1. Germline CDR1 MDHEN, CDR2 SYDVKM. The CDR3 contains 15 residues. The V segment lost 7 bases and the J segment 5 bases; nucleotides outside the gene matches: 11. The CDR3 DNA reads as TGTGCCAGCAAGCCTCCGGGACAGGGAGGGACTGAAGCTTTCTTT. Residues: CASKPPGQGGTEAFF.

Only a few counts were recorded for this clonotype. V usage is TRBV9 and J usage is TRBJ2-3, with no clear D. Germline V gene lookup returns CDR1 SGDLS and CDR2 YYNGEE. There are 14 residues in the CDR3. V was shortened by 3 bases and J by 2 bases, with 10 bases between the two germline ends. In DNA, the CDR3 is TGTGCCAGCAGCGCGGTCCCTGACACAGATACGCAGTATTTT. Translation gives CASSAVPDTDTQYF.

This clonotype was seen a handful of times. The V call is TRBV7-9, the J call TRBJ2-7; 12 bases agree with TRBD2. Germline V gene lookup returns CDR1 SEHNR and CDR2 FQNEAQ (reference sequence). Trimming at V came to 5 bases and at J to 6 bases, leaving 5 bases not matched to a gene. There are 14 residues in the CDR3. CDR3 bases: TGTGCCAGCAGCAAACCGGGACTAGCGGGCGAGCAGTACTTC. Its protein is CASSKPGLAGEQYF.

As to this clonotype: Given a much more abundant clone one base away, this may be a read error. The chain combines TRBV12-3 or TRBV12-4 with TRBJ1-1; D is possibly TRBD1 (6 bases). The CDR3 runs to 13 residues. CDR3 in amino acids: CARSLGGETEAFF. The CDR3 coding sequence is TGTGCCAGGAGTTTGGGGGGCGAGACTGAAGCTTTCTTT.